A selection of T cell receptor beta chains follows, all from one sample in a study of blood T cell repertoires in COVID-19. Produced via immunoSEQ multiplex PCR; TCRdb's table is partial and in-frame only. The profile covers approximately 150,000 clones, with around 80% appearing a single time and 5.2% taken by the ten largest. The specimen was PBMCs or T cells enriched from blood (not recorded which). The receptors derive from an older man who had been exposed to COVID-19. Each CDR3 is given with its conserved first and last residue. Fields, in order: V gene, J gene, CDR3 protein.

TRBV2,TRBJ2-6,CATYRDRGSGANVLTF
TRBV28,TRBJ2-7,CASSQTGTGRYEQYF
TRBV6-5,TRBJ1-1,CASSGQANTEAFF
TRBV6-5,TRBJ1-2,CASSLGQNTF
TRBV29-1,TRBJ2-1,CSVKLAETYNEQFF
TRBV25-1,TRBJ2-3,CASSEWRATDTQYF
TRBV7-8,TRBJ2-2,CASSSGQTNTGELFF
TRBV19,TRBJ1-3,CASSIQGNAGNTIYF
TRBV28,TRBJ2-7,CATNGVPEQYF
TRBV15,TRBJ2-2,CATSRRGTGAYTGELFF
TRBV11-2,TRBJ1-2,CASSLTGGSAGYTF
TRBV6-2/TRBV6-3,TRBJ2-1,CASSYTRSSYNEQFF
TRBV4-3,TRBJ1-2,CASSQINGIYGYTF
TRBV5-1,TRBJ2-3,CASSSTGVLGTQYF
TRBV7-8,TRBJ1-2,CASSFTGVGDYGYTF
TRBV7-9,TRBJ2-5,CASSSVGLRETQYF
TRBV6-2/TRBV6-3,TRBJ2-5,CASSRTSGREGKTQYF
TRBV7-2,TRBJ1-1,CASSLGGSGSTEAFF
TRBV5-1,TRBJ2-3,CASSFGTSGRAPADTQYF
TRBV27,TRBJ1-1,CASSLGQTFPNTEAFF
TRBV11-3,TRBJ2-2,CASSLASSEAGWSGELFF
TRBV7-9,TRBJ2-3,CASSLEETADTQYF
TRBV3-1/TRBV3-2,TRBJ2-5,CASSRQGQETQYF
TRBV12-5,TRBJ1-6,CASAPGTGGSPLHF
TRBV28,TRBJ1-1,CASSLRAGQGPHSVAFF
TRBV7-9,TRBJ1-2,CASSFVEGYTF
TRBV7-6,TRBJ2-1,CASSRRLVQAYNEQFF
TRBV6-5,TRBJ2-3,CASRSPGALTQYF
TRBV4-3,TRBJ2-7,CASSQWRNEQYF